This TCR beta chain was sequenced in a study of T cell changes during pregnancy in multiple sclerosis (dated by TCRdb to between 2018 and 2020). For context, the study as a whole: The study examined how the T cell repertoire changed over the course of pregnancy in women with multiple sclerosis.

Details on this clone: It has no known antigen specificity. Per-nucleotide qualities are absent, and no much larger clonotype sits a single base away.

The germline V gene (reference sequence) yields GTSNPN for CDR1 and SVGIG for CDR2. V is clipped by 0 bases and J by 4 bases, and the sequence between their germline boundaries is 18 bases long. Inclusive of the bounding cysteine and phenylalanine, the CDR3 is 16 residues long. Only CDR3 DNA remains: 48 bases, in frame from the first base. The method was the immunoSEQ multiplex PCR assay. The immuneACCESS repertoire file appears here via TCRdb, limited to in-frame rearrangements. These files lack a portion of the clones; in checked studies, under half of the deficit traces to unresolved V genes, and the cause of the others is not known. This sample gives tens of thousands of clones in total; about 91% of them show up just once. The ten top clones hold approximately 1.5% of the sample.

This sequence uses TRBV30 and TRBJ2-5; the D gene is perhaps TRBD2, from 5 matching bases. This sequence was found in a female donor with multiple sclerosis, enrolled in a pregnancy study. Sequencing was performed on peripheral blood, taken after pregnancy. The CDR3: CAWSVLVGVGSETQYF. Here is the DNA: TGTGCCTGGAGTGTACTCGTCGGGGTGGGTTCAGAGACCCAGTACTTC.